This is a list of T cell receptor beta chains from one sample in a study of control samples from healthy donors and cancer patients. Clones were read by immunoSEQ multiplex PCR, and TCRdb kept only the in-frame ones, dropping some. Among around 110,000 clones listed, about 93% were seen once. The material sequenced was blood. These receptors originate from a man aged 25-40 years in good health. The CDR3 runs from the conserved cysteine through the conserved F or W. D genes are given only for firm matches. The size entry is marked missing in some rows and otherwise reads once, few, many or a size class.

J gene	clone size	V gene	D gene	CDR3 protein	CDR3 DNA
TRBJ2-1	few	TRBV3-1/TRBV3-2	-	CASSPYGTGVGRAYNEQFF	TGTGCCAGCAGCCCGTACGGGACAGGAGTCGGGAGGGCCTACAATGAGCAGTTCTTC
TRBJ1-3	-	TRBV6-1	-	CASSESGRPSGNTIYF	TGTGCCAGCAGTGAATCCGGGCGCCCCTCTGGAAACACCATATATTTT
TRBJ2-3	-	TRBV10-2	TRBD2	CASRLAGGSDTQYF	TGCGCCAGCAGATTAGCGGGGGGGTCAGATACGCAGTATTTT
TRBJ2-7	-	TRBV5-1	-	CASRETTRTSSYEQYF	TGCGCCAGCAGGGAGACGACACGAACTAGCTCCTACGAGCAGTACTTC
TRBJ2-2	-	TRBV6-5	-	CASSYSDGSTGELFF	TGTGCCAGCAGTTACTCAGATGGCTCTACCGGGGAGCTGTTTTTT
TRBJ2-1	-	TRBV7-2	TRBD2	CASSVTSGANNEQFF	TGTGCCAGCAGCGTGACTAGCGGGGCTAACAATGAGCAGTTCTTC
TRBJ2-3	-	TRBV27	-	CASSLGGTDTQYF	TGTGCCAGCAGTTTGGGTGGCACAGATACGCAGTATTTT
TRBJ2-2	-	TRBV7-2	-	CASSLEGTGELFF	TGTGCCAGCAGCTTAGAGGGAACCGGGGAGCTGTTTTTT
TRBJ1-3	-	TRBV13	-	CASSLAGPGNTIYF	TGTGCCAGCAGCTTAGCGGGACCCGGAAACACCATATATTTT
TRBJ2-1	-	TRBV5-4	TRBD2	CASSSPGLAGAYNEQFF	TGTGCCAGCAGCTCCCCGGGACTAGCGGGAGCGTACAATGAGCAGTTCTTC
TRBJ2-5	once	TRBV24-1	TRBD1	CATSTGGALETQYF	TGTGCCACGTCAACAGGGGGCGCATTAGAGACCCAGTACTTC